The entry that follows covers one T cell receptor beta chain sequence. The data were obtained in a study of blood T cell repertoires in COVID-19. The protocol was immunoSEQ multiplex PCR, while the TCRdb copy is restricted to in-frame clones and leaves out a portion. The table includes about 280,000 clones, around 86% detected once. Trimming took off 0 bases at V and 6 bases at J, with 6 bases between the two ends. The CDR3 spans 12 residues. The V gene's germline CDR1 is SGHDT and CDR2 YYEEEE. The rearrangement links TRBV5-6 to TRBJ1-2; D ambiguous. This TCR came from a human donor in a cohort sampled during active COVID-19. Sequenced sample: peripheral blood. CDR3 nucleotides: TGTGCCAGCAGCTTGGTCGGGGATGGCTACACCTTC. It specifies CASSLVGDGYTF.